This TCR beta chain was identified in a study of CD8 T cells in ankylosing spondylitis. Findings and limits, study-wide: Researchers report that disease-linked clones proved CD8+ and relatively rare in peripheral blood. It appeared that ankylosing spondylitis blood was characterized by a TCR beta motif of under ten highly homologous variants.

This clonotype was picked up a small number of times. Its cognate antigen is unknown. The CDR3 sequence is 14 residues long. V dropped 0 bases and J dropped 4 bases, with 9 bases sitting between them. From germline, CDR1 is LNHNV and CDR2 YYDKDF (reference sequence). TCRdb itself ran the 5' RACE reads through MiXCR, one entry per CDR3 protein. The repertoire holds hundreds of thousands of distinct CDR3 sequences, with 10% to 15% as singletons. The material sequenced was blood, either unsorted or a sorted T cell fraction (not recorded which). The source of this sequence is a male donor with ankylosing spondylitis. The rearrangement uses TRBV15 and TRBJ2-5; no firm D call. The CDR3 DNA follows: TGTGCCACCAGCAGAGATGGCGTTGTAGAGACCCAGTACTTC. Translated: CATSRDGVVETQYF. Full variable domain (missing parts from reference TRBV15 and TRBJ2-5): DAMVIQNPRYQVTQFGKPVTLSCSQTLNHNVMYWYQQKSSQAPKLLFHYYDKDFNNEADTPDNFQSRRPNTSFCFLDIRSPGLGDTAMYLCATSRDGVVETQYFGPGTRLLVL.